This TCR beta chain was recorded in a study of blood T cells in healthy people across ages. Overall study: Template switching picked up about one barcoded beta molecule for each two T cells.

The CDR3 contains 17 residues. J lost 6 bases, V lost 2 bases, and 12 bases had no gene match. From germline, CDR1 is SGHRS and CDR2 YFSETQ. For the second PCR, which ran for 7 to 11 cycles, a sample-barcoded 5' primer and a J-beta primer mix were used. TCRdb analysed the 5' RACE reads with MiXCR anew, one entry per CDR3 protein. This sample has about 570,000 distinct CDR3 sequences, with roughly 28% found just once. V is TRBV5-1 and J is TRBJ1-4, with 8 bases matching TRBD1. Sequenced: blood. The clonotype originates from a woman between 70 and 85 years old in good health. CDR3 nucleotides: TGCGCCAGCAGCTTTGGGGCAGGGGGCCTGTCTTATGAAAAACTGTTTTTT. Its protein is CASSFGAGGLSYEKLFF.